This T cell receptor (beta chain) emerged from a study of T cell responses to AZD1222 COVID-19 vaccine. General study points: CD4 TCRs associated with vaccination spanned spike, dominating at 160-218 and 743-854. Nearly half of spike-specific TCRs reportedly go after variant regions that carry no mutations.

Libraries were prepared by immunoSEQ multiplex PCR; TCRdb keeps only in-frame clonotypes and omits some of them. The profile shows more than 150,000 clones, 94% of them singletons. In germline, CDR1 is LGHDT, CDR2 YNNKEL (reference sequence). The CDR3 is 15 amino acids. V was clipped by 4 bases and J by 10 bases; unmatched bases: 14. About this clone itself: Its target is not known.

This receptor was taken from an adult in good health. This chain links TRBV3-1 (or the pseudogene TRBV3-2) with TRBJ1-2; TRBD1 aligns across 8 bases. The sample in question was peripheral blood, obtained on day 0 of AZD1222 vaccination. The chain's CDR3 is CASSRGQGLASDYTF. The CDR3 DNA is TGTGCCAGCAGCCGCGGACAGGGTCTCGCCTCCGACTACACCTTC.